This TCR beta chain was captured by sequencing in a study of T cell responses to AZD1222 COVID-19 vaccine. Study results and caveats: Possibly, clonal diversity was underestimated; donors were largely white British and included more females. Repertoires in all cases were sampled only once the peak T cell response had passed. Regions 160-218 and 743-854 dominated among vaccine-associated CD4 TCRs spanning spike.

This table comes from immunoSEQ multiplex PCR, and its TCRdb copy is limited to in-frame clones, with some not included. The repertoire has 70,000 to 95,000 clones, around 90% of them found once; the top ten carry 25% to 30%. This CDR3 has 11 residues. Germline V gives CDR1 SQVTM, CDR2 ANQGSEA. The V end was cut by 4 bases, the J end by 5 bases, with 6 bases between. Comment on this clone: The antigen remains unidentified.

This specimen was peripheral blood, taken 28 days after the second AZD1222 dose. The V and J genes are TRBV29-1 and TRBJ2-1; D possibly corresponds to TRBD2 (5 bases). The receptor comes from an adult who received the AZD1222 COVID-19 vaccine. The CDR3 region has the DNA TGCAGCGTTGTGCGGGACAATGAGCAGTTCTTC. It codes for CSVVRDNEQFF.